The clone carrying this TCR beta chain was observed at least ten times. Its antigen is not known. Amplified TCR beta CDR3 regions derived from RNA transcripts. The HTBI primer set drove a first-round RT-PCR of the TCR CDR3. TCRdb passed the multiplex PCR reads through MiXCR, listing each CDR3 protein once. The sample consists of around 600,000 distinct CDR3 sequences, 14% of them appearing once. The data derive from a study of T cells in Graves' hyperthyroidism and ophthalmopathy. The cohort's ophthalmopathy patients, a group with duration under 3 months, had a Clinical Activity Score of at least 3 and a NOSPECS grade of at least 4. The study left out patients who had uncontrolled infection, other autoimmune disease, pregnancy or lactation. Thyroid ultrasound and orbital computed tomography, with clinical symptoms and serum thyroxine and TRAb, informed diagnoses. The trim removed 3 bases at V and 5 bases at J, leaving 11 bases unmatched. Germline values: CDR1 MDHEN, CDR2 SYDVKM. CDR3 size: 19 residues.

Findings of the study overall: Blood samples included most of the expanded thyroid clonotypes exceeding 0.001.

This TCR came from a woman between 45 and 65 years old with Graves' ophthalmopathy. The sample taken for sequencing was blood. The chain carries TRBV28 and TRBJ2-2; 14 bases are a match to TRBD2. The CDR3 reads CASSFEGGTSGRSTGELFF. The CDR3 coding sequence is TGTGCCAGCAGTTTTGAGGGGGGGACTAGCGGGAGAAGTACCGGGGAGCTGTTTTTT.